This record concerns one T cell receptor (beta chain) sequence. The entry originates in a study of blood T cell repertoires in COVID-19. Study context: The cDNA or gDNA used as material had been derived from T cells, B-cell-depleted T cells, or PBMCs.

Trimming took off 4 bases at V and 0 bases at J, with 11 bases between the two ends. This CDR3 is built from 16 residues. The germline V gene has CDR1 SGDLS and CDR2 YYNGEE. Generated by immunoSEQ multiplex PCR, the TCRdb table keeps only in-frame clones and is missing some. The sample carries tens of thousands of clones, around 89% recorded once. This clonotype was sampled from a woman aged 60 to 75 with acute or convalescent COVID-19. The sequenced sample consisted of peripheral blood. V and J are TRBV9 and TRBJ2-6; D is unresolved. CDR3: CASSPTVHSGANVLTF. CDR3 coding DNA: TGTGCCAGCAGCCCAACAGTCCACTCTGGGGCCAACGTCCTGACTTTC.